This passage covers 24 T cell receptor beta chains from one sample sequenced in a study of regulatory T cells in long-lasting Graves disease. To make TCR beta libraries, researchers used iRepertoire HTBI primers and Arm-PCR of CDR3 regions. TCRdb reprocessed the multiplex PCR reads via MiXCR and lists one record per CDR3 protein. The table lists hundreds of thousands of distinct CDR3 sequences, less than 25% of them singletons. The time point here: persistent/refractory GD, antithyroid drugs over 5 years with positive TRAb. RNA extracted from PBMCs served as the sequencing template. Sequences were derived from peripheral blood mononuclear cells (PBMCs), sampled when the disease was refractory, from a patient treated with antithyroid drugs. The source of these receptors is a female donor with Graves disease.

This clonotype was seen repeatedly, ten times or more. This sequence joins TRBV15 and TRBJ1-2, with 9 bases that match TRBD1. The V gene end was trimmed by 0 bases and the J gene end by 8 bases; junction bases not matched to a gene: 7. CDR1 and CDR2 from the germline V gene are LNHNV and YYDKDF (reference sequence). The CDR3 consists of 15 residues. The CDR3 reads CATSRDRQGGGGYTF. Written as DNA, the CDR3 is TGTGCCACCAGCAGAGATCGACAGGGGGGCGGAGGCTACACCTTC.

Regarding this clonotype: This sequence may be a read error, since a much larger clone differs from it by one base. The chain combines TRBV20-1 with TRBJ2-7; 9 bases line up with TRBD2. The CDR3 totals 13 residues. Germline CDR1 DFQATT, CDR2 SNEGSKA (reference sequence). With V trimmed by 2 bases and J by 3 bases, 2 bases remained unmatched. The CDR3 is CSARLAGIYEQYF. CDR3 bases: TGCAGTGCTAGACTAGCGGGAATCTACGAGCAGTACTTC.

V is TRBV5-1 and J is TRBJ2-3, with 10 bases that match TRBD2. V shed 1 base and J 1 base; nucleotides not matched to a gene: 18. Looked up from germline, CDR1 is SGHRS and CDR2 is YFSETQ. This CDR3 is 21 amino acids long. CDR3 nucleotide sequence: TGCGCCAGCAGCTTGATGAGTCTTGGCAGTACTAGCGGGACCGGCACAGATACGCAGTATTTT. Translating gives CASSLMSLGSTSGTGTDTQYF.

The chain couples TRBV14 to TRBJ1-2; 11 nucleotides agree with TRBD1. This CDR3 comprises 17 residues. J lost 4 bases, V lost 4 bases, and 11 bases had no gene match. Germline V gives CDR1 SGHDN, CDR2 FVKESK. The CDR3 DNA reads TGTGCCAGCAGCCCTACCGGAAGGACAGGGGGCTTCTATGGCTACACCTTC. It specifies CASSPTGRTGGFYGYTF.

There are many counts of this clonotype. The chain links TRBV6-1 to TRBJ1-2; TRBD1 is a possible D gene (6 bases). The CDR3 totals 13 residues. V was clipped by 5 bases and J by 4 bases, with 11 bases between them. The germline V gene has CDR1 MNHNS and CDR2 SASEGT. CDR3 nucleotide sequence: TGTGCCAGCAGTCGGACAGCTTCCTATGGCTACACCTTC. This translates into CASSRTASYGYTF.

This sequence joins TRBV5-1 and TRBJ2-7; 9 bases fit TRBD1. J was trimmed by 6 bases and V by 3 bases; bases with no gene match: 10. The CDR3 is 15 amino acids. Germline-derived CDR1 and CDR2 are SGHRS and YFSETQ. CDR3 protein: CASSSPGTGMVEQYF. CDR3 DNA: TGCGCCAGCAGCTCACCCGGGACAGGGATGGTCGAGCAGTACTTC.

The rearrangement uses TRBV7-3 and TRBJ1-1; tentative D call: TRBD1 (5 bases). The V gene lost 5 bases and the J gene lost 0 bases, with 13 bases spanning the gap. Germline V CDR1 and CDR2: SGHTA, FQGTGA. The CDR3 has 15 residues. This CDR3 is CASSPETGLNTEAFF. CDR3 nucleotides: TGTGCCAGCAGCCCGGAAACAGGATTGAACACTGAAGCTTTCTTT.

This clonotype was counted only a few times. The V gene is TRBV19, the J gene TRBJ1-4; D call uncertain. V lost 2 bases to trimming and J lost 7 bases, with 11 bases between them. The germline V gene has CDR1 LNHDA and CDR2 SQIVND (reference sequence). The CDR3 has 14 amino acids. CDR3 nucleotide sequence: TGTGCCAGTAGTATAATCGGATTCGGTGAAAAACTGTTTTTT. Translation gives CASSIIGFGEKLFF.

J is TRBJ2-2 and V is TRBV6-1; D is possibly TRBD1 or TRBD2 (5 bases each). The CDR3 contains 18 residues. From germline, CDR1 is MNHNS and CDR2 SASEGT. V shed 5 bases and J shed 8 bases, with 27 bases lying between them. As DNA, the CDR3 is TGTGCCAGCAGTCGAAACTTCCCCGGGACCGAGACAGCGGGGGAGCTGTTTTTT. Its translation: CASSRNFPGTETAGELFF.

The chain joins TRBV20-1 to TRBJ2-7; 10 bases align to TRBD2. This CDR3 contains 14 residues. The V segment lost 6 bases and the J segment 5 bases; nucleotides outside the gene matches: 10. CDR1 is DFQATT, CDR2 SNEGSKA, per germline (reference sequence). CDR3 in DNA: TGCAGTGCCCAGGGGCTAGCGGGAGTTCACGAGCAGTACTTC. Its translation: CSAQGLAGVHEQYF.

As for this clonotype: A much larger clone lies a single base off, so this may be a read error. This is likely a read error, given that the CDR3 carries no conserved phenylalanine or tryptophan at its end. This rearrangement joins TRBV27 to TRBJ2-7; D is possibly TRBD1 (5 bases). The CDR3 sequence is 13 residues long. The germline CDR1 and CDR2 sequences are MNHEY and SMNVEV (reference sequence). V was cut by 8 bases and J by 6 bases, with 17 bases left in between. The CDR3 DNA reads as TGTGCCAGCGGCTTGACAGAACTCTCCGAGCAGTACTCC. It specifies CASGLTELSEQYS.

The chain has TRBV10-3 and TRBJ1-5, with unresolved D. The CDR3 is made up of 15 amino acids. V was pared by 3 bases and J by 0 bases, with 9 bases between. From germline, CDR1 is ENHRY and CDR2 SYGVKD. Here the CDR3 reads CAISEVPYSNQPQHF. In DNA, the CDR3 is TGTGCCATCAGTGAAGTGCCTTATAGCAATCAGCCCCAGCATTTT.

This clonotype was seen repeatedly, ten times or more. The chain employs TRBV27 and TRBJ2-4; 9 positions agree with TRBD1. The junction had 9 bases not matched to a gene; V was cut back by 2 bases and J by 1 base. The germline V gene has CDR1 MNHEY and CDR2 SMNVEV (reference sequence). The CDR3 contains 18 residues. CDR3 protein: CASSLTGGAGKAKNIQYF. DNA of the CDR3: TGTGCCAGCAGTTTAACAGGGGGCGCGGGAAAGGCCAAAAACATTCAGTACTTC.

CDR3 loop: CAGIYRTGGSYEQYF. The CDR3 coding sequence is TGTGCCGGCATTTACAGGACAGGGGGTTCCTACGAGCAGTACTTC. The chain uses TRBV6-5 and TRBJ2-7; TRBD1 matches at 10 bases. CDR1 and CDR2 (germline): MNHEY, SVGAGI. Trimming cost V 11 bases and J 1 base; bases outside gene matches: 11. The CDR3 is made up of 15 amino acids.

This clonotype was counted many times. The CDR3 sequence: CASSLVVGLGALFEAFF. The DNA of the CDR3 is TGTGCCAGCAGCTTAGTTGTAGGGCTCGGAGCCCTTTTTGAAGCTTTCTTT. The chain carries TRBV7-2 and TRBJ1-1; D gene uncertain. CDR1 SGHTA and CDR2 FQGNSA come from the germline V gene. CDR3 size: 17 residues. V shed 1 base and J shed 7 bases, with 22 bases lying between them. The whole variable domain, remainder taken from reference TRBV7-2 and TRBJ1-1, is GAGVSQSPSNKVTEKGKDVELRCDPISGHTALYWYRQSLGQGLEFLIYFQGNSAPDKSGLPSDRFSAERTGGSVSTLTIQRTQQEDSAVYLCASSLVVGLGALFEAFFGQGTRLTVV.

This clonotype was counted many times. V gene TRBV11-2 combines with J gene TRBJ1-4; 9 nucleotides match TRBD1. Germline loops: CDR1 SGHAT, CDR2 FQNNGV. The trim removed 5 bases at V and 8 bases at J, leaving 6 bases unmatched. This CDR3 has 14 amino acids. The CDR3 sequence is CASSPRTGDEKLFF. DNA for the CDR3: TGTGCCAGCAGCCCTAGGACAGGGGACGAAAAACTGTTTTTT.

The chain links TRBV5-4 to TRBJ2-6, with no clear D. V was shortened by 2 bases and J by 0 bases, with 12 bases between the two germline ends. This CDR3 has 17 residues. Germline CDR1 reads SGHNT; CDR2 reads YYREEE (reference sequence). In DNA form, the CDR3 reads TGTGCCAGCAGCTTAGAACACACTGGCTCTGGGGCCAACGTCCTGACTTTC. Translation gives CASSLEHTGSGANVLTF.

This clonotype was counted at least ten times. The CDR3 loop is CSARVGTGYTF. CDR3 coding DNA: TGCAGTGCTAGAGTCGGGACCGGCTACACCTTC. The genes are TRBV20-1 and TRBJ1-2; tentative D call: TRBD1 (5 bases). Germline CDR1 and CDR2: DFQATT and SNEGSKA (reference sequence). The CDR3 spans 11 residues. The V gene lost 1 base and the J gene lost 8 bases, with 8 bases spanning the gap.

The chain has TRBV13 and TRBJ2-5; 10 bases line up with TRBD1. The V segment lost 8 bases and the J segment 7 bases; nucleotides outside the gene matches: 4. The CDR3 is made up of 12 amino acids. Germline CDR1 is PRHDT and CDR2 is FYEKMQ (reference sequence). The CDR3 here is CASGGTGVTQYF. CDR3 DNA sequence: TGTGCCAGCGGCGGGACAGGGGTGACCCAGTACTTC.

This sequence joins TRBV30 and TRBJ2-7; 10 nucleotides agree with TRBD2. The CDR3 totals 13 residues. Germline CDR1 GTSNPN, CDR2 SVGIG (reference sequence). V was pared by 5 bases and J by 4 bases, with 5 bases of the junction left unmatched. DNA of the CDR3: TGTGCCTGGGCAGCGGGAGGGCCATACGAGCAGTACTTC. Its translation is CAWAAGGPYEQYF.

This clonotype was observed a few times. The chain joins TRBV9 to TRBJ2-7; 7 bases map to TRBD1. The V gene end was trimmed by 0 bases and the J gene end by 0 bases; junction bases not matched to a gene: 3. The CDR3 contains 15 residues. Germline V gene sequence: CDR1 SGDLS, CDR2 YYNGEE. The chain's CDR3 is CASSVGDSPSYEQYF. The CDR3 nucleotides are TGTGCCAGCAGCGTAGGGGACAGCCCCTCCTACGAGCAGTACTTC.

This clonotype was detected only a few times. The V gene is TRBV6-1, the J gene TRBJ2-2, with 8 nucleotides matching TRBD1. From germline, CDR1 is MNHNS and CDR2 SASEGT. The CDR3 covers 15 residues. The ends lost 2 bases at V and 4 bases at J; junction bases unmatched: 3. The CDR3 loop is CASSEPGGITGELFF. CDR3 DNA: TGTGCCAGCAGTGAACCAGGGGGCATCACCGGGGAGCTGTTTTTT.

The V gene is TRBV20-1, the J gene TRBJ2-5; perhaps TRBD1 as D (6 bases). Germline CDR1 reads DFQATT; CDR2 reads SNEGSKA (reference sequence). The CDR3 consists of 15 residues. Trimming removed 2 bases at V and 0 bases at J, with 13 bases between. The DNA for the CDR3 is TGCAGTGCTAGAAGTATAAGGGGGTACCAAGAGACCCAGTACTTC. It encodes CSARSIRGYQETQYF.

In this sample, this clonotype turned up many times. This rearrangement joins TRBV11-2 to TRBJ1-2, with 7 bases fitting TRBD1. Germline V gives CDR1 SGHAT, CDR2 FQNNGV. Germline trimming cut 5 bases from V and 14 bases from J; bases unmatched to any gene: 11. The CDR3 extends over 12 amino acids. The CDR3 bases are TGTGCCAGCAGCCTCTGGGGGACAGAGACTACCTTC. This gives the protein CASSLWGTETTF. The full variable domain, its missing parts supplied by reference TRBV11-2 and TRBJ1-2, is EAGVAQSPRYKIIEKRQSVAFWCNPISGHATLYWYQQILGQGPKLLIQFQNNGVVDDSQLPKDRFSAERLKGVDSTLKIQPAKLEDSAVYLCASSLWGTETTFGSGTRLTVV.